This T cell receptor beta chain was found in a study of monozygotic twins with inflammatory bowel disease. From its re-call of the 5' RACE reads, TCRdb lists each CDR3 protein once, without DNA. The sample holds some 450,000 distinct CDR3 sequences. The source of this sequence is a human donor with ulcerative colitis or Crohn's disease, or a healthy co-twin of an affected twin (not recorded which). Sequences were obtained from blood.

CDR3 region: CASSLLSGRNTEAFF. The rearrangement links TRBV7-9 to TRBJ1-1. The CDR3 runs 15 residues. Germline V gene data show CDR1 as SEHNR and CDR2 as FQNEAQ (reference sequence).